This TCR beta chain was recovered during a study of cytomegalovirus exposure and HLA in healthy donors listed by TCRdb under 2017. Turning to the overall study: An earlier analysis of some 600 of the donors reported 276 Gb of sequence data and 117 million unique TCR beta sequences obtained from about 179 million T cells. An early release that covered approximately 600 HLA-typed donors contained around 330 gigabases of sequencing data and 80 million or so unique TCR sequences. Among the roughly 400 genotyped donors, 75% to 90% belonged to the genetic ancestry cluster associated with self-reported Caucasian donors. The study aimed to test whether cataloging public T cell receptors could reveal signatures of past pathogen exposure. The study profiled the T cell repertoires of some 610 subjects by immunosequencing and related them to cytomegalovirus serostatus. A separate validation cohort of 100 to 150 different subjects was used in addition to the approximately 700-subject first cohort. To predict cytomegalovirus infection status, the study brought together high-throughput TCR immunosequencing, statistical association of individual TCRs with disease status, and machine learning. In a later analysis, previously published TCR beta repertoires from 666 donors were re-analyzed and high-resolution HLA genotyping was added so that TCR occurrence patterns could be studied. Rather than drawing on any new phenotypic data, the later analysis identified candidate immune exposures from TCR beta sequences and the way those sequences occurred across donors. To decide whether each TCR beta V gene segment behaved as functional or pseudogenic, an earlier analysis of some 570 of the donors relied on high-throughput TCR beta sequencing. Donor age, sex, ethnicity and CMV serostatus were collected together with the repertoire data. A later genetic analysis took genome-wide SNP genotypes for about three fifths of the 666 donors and used that subset as a discovery cohort. All discovery cohort repertoires had been generated using a single sequencing platform. Both class I and class II loci were covered by HLA typing, at four-digit resolution. Typing coverage varied by locus: about 629-630 donors for A, B, C, DRB1 and DQB1; roughly 500 for DQA1; approximately 570 for DPA1; under 490 for DPB1. Because of strong linkage in the cohort, four or five DR-DQ haplotypes were treated as single units for association and clustering. Among around 400 genotyped donors of the cohort, an average of around 220,000 unique TCR beta nucleotide sequences was sequenced per donor, of which about 20% were non-productive. Overall study outcomes, separate from this receptor: A later genetic analysis associated a missense DCLRE1C variant with V-gene and J-gene trimming of TCR beta chains, and an independent cohort replicated the association. In an earlier analysis of 587 of the donors, most TCR beta V segments appeared in productive rearrangements about 87% or about 30% of the time, broadly matching IMGT annotations. While some public TCRs were present in many individuals, most TCR sequences turned up only very rarely across donors. Because counts were too low, seventeen rarely observed V segments, including chromosome 9 orphons, were excluded from the earlier analysis of 587 of the donors. In this cohort, only TCR beta chains were sequenced, and detectable features were limited by the absence of alpha or paired-chain data. According to the authors, the approach could potentially be generalized to other disease states and immunological phenotypes. In a later analysis, several top co-occurrence clusters were reported to appear linked to parvovirus B19, influenza, CMV and Epstein-Barr virus. A later analysis found that most CMV-associated TCR beta chains appeared HLA-restricted, with HLA associations seemingly driven largely by CMV exposure. In vitro tests confirmed that a few of the cytomegalovirus-associated TCR beta chains recognize cytomegalovirus antigens. Specific HLA alleles were associated with some 15,000 TCR beta sequences at a false discovery rate of 0.05 in a later analysis. A further reported finding was that TCR beta sequences accurately predicted the HLA-A and HLA-B alleles for most subjects in the first cohort. In both the original and validation cohorts, the classifier was reported to diagnose cytomegalovirus status with high specificity and sensitivity. Correlated functional status among segregating V segments might reflect linkage disequilibrium, but an unknown experimental factor could not be ruled out. Some IMGT-functional V segments, including TRBV6-2 and TRBV6-3, could not be told apart with the 87-base-pair reads, so those segments were excluded. Compared with the roughly 600-donor mean, donors in an Asian-associated ancestry cluster had fewer N-insertions in productive TCRs, according to a later genetic analysis. Sequencing depth was assumed to be roughly uniform across donors in the presence/absence analyses, though that assumption may not hold. The only immune exposure information available for the cohort was CMV serostatus. Because HLA typing was unavailable for some donors at each locus, only the typed subset was used in association tests. The study listed over 150 TCR beta chains as associated with cytomegalovirus. In a later analysis, TCR association rates were found to vary across HLA loci, with the most associated TCRs seen for DRB1 alleles and the fewest for HLA-C alleles. In a later analysis, HLA-associated TCR beta chains were found to be more clonally expanded and to have lower generation probabilities than equally common non-associated chains. When HLA alleles, especially DR and DQ, strongly co-occurred, attributing TCR associations to individual alleles was difficult. A group of highly shared sequence variants was considered likely to be a technical artifact of the sequencing pipeline.

This clone was recorded once. Its antigen remains undetermined. One base away there is no much larger clone; base qualities are not given. The receptor library was made with the immunoSEQ multiplex PCR assay. The multiplex PCR relied on a mix of 60 forward primers for TCR Vbeta segments and 13 reverse primers for TCR Jbeta segments. A multiplex PCR assay on genomic DNA amplified the CDR3 region of rearranged TCR beta genes. The amplified TCR beta libraries were sequenced on the Illumina HiSeq System as 87-base-pair reads. The study's own analysis went as follows. A later analysis counted some 74 million unique TCR beta chains across the 666 repertoires, and 10 million to 11 million of these chains were shared by at least two donors. Raw reads were error-corrected and collapsed into unique sequences by a nearest-neighbor algorithm in which closely related sequences were merged to remove PCR and sequencing errors. V, D and J gene segments were assigned by aligning CDR3 sequences to IMGT reference sequences. For a sequence to be retained, a match of at least six nucleotides was required to both a V gene segment and a J gene segment. A rearrangement was called productive if the CDR3 had no stop codons and remained in frame with V and J, and every other rearrangement was called non-productive. CDR3 was defined by IMGT convention, running from the second conserved V-encoded cysteine to the conserved J-encoded phenylalanine. The earlier analysis of a few hundred of the donors excluded any sequence lacking an unambiguous match to a single V gene segment. An earlier analysis of 587 of the donors classified V segments as functional when productive rearrangements were above 56.7% and as segregating when the standard deviation between donors was above 5%. To diagnose cytomegalovirus status from the catalog of TCR beta chain sequences, a statistical classification framework was built. V and J gene assignment, in a later analysis, came from comparing TCR nucleotide sequences with IMGT/GENE-DB human TR gene sequences. Using the TCRdist pipeline, a later analysis assigned CDR3 sequences along with most-parsimonious VDJ recombination scenarios. In a later analysis, every TCR beta chain was defined by the combination of its CDR3 amino acid sequence and its V-gene family, and reads without a unique V-gene family were dropped. A later analysis removed several hundred highly shared, low-generation-probability nucleotide sequences to deal with suspected cross-contamination and a sequencing artifact. In a later analysis, a clonal expansion index for each public chain was calculated from normalized within-repertoire ranks of inferred template counts. In a later analysis, generation probabilities were computed with a VDJ recombination model fitted to out-of-frame rearrangements, and the resulting probabilities were checked against IGoR. In a later analysis, hypergeometric tests were used to score TCR-TCR, TCR-HLA and TCR-CMV co-occurrence, with a repertoire-size bias correction applied to TCR pairs. False discovery rates were estimated in a later analysis by permuting HLA or CMV assignments 20 times. In a later analysis, co-occurring TCRs were grouped using DBSCAN, and TCRdist sequence similarity was added for clustering within HLA-allele-positive subsets. Co-occurrence clustering excluded repertoires with fewer than 30,000 or more than 120,000 public chains, plus five with anomalous nucleotide sharing. The table comes from immuneACCESS by way of TCRdb, which keeps in-frame sequences with V and J called. Part of the clones is missing from these tables; in studies checked, under half for an unresolved V gene and the rest for unknown reasons. V and J calls and clone size are given by that table; D and trimming were obtained from the DNA. Here the sample has around 170,000 clones; over 65% occur a single time. The top ten clones comprise around 3% of the sample.

The cohort was made up of approximately 700 healthy bone marrow donors. At the time of sampling, every cohort member was nominally healthy, though immune exposures that went unrecorded were likely present. The donor tested CMV seropositive and was one of the 289 seropositive cohort members. Each donor provided a peripheral blood sample, and peripheral blood mononuclear cells were used for TCR beta sequencing. The Qiagen DNeasy Blood Extraction Kit was used to extract genomic DNA from the blood cell samples. The germline V gene yields SNHLY for CDR1 and FYNNEI for CDR2. Reading from cysteine to phenylalanine, the CDR3 counts 14 amino acids. Only the CDR3 region is kept as DNA, spanning 42 bases read in frame from base 1. The junction shows trimming of 5 bases on V and 1 base on J, plus 11 bases between the germline ends.

The sequence derives from a woman aged 50 to 60 in good health and CMV-seropositive. The chain uses TRBV2 and TRBJ1-2; TRBD1 is possibly the D segment (6 matching bases). Source material: PBMCs. The CDR3 protein sequence reads: CASSPGGSNYGYTF. The sequenced DNA: TGTGCCAGCAGTCCTGGGGGCAGTAACTATGGCTACACCTTC.